This T cell receptor beta chain was documented in a study of T cells in localized non-small cell lung cancer. Germline CDR1 LNHDA, CDR2 SQIVND (reference sequence). There are 14 residues in the CDR3. With V trimmed by 10 bases and J by 8 bases, 13 bases remained unmatched. Sequencing was performed with immunoSEQ multiplex PCR; in TCRdb, only in-frame clones are kept and a portion is missing. The data contain roughly 18,000 clones, approximately 83% of them singletons. General study findings and limits: The highest T cell clonality was in uninvolved adjacent lung, above tumor. Heterogeneity within the tumor remains possible, as just one region underwent sequencing.

With respect to this clone: Its matching antigen is unknown.

The chain joins TRBV19 to TRBJ1-4, with 7 positions matching TRBD1. This receptor was taken from a female donor aged 60 or older with stage I lung adenocarcinoma. Source: peripheral blood, taken before any cancer treatment. The DNA of the CDR3 is TGTGCCACCACCGGGGACAGCCGAAGAGAAAAACTGTTTTTT. Translating it yields CATTGDSRREKLFF.